A selection of T cell receptor beta chains follows, all from one sample in a study of control samples from healthy donors and cancer patients. Method: immunoSEQ multiplex PCR; TCRdb's copy keeps in-frame clones and lacks some. The table has under 450,000 clones, more than 80% seen once. Input material: PBMCs. These receptors were collected from a man aged 35 to 55 with head and neck cancer. The CDR3 runs from the conserved cysteine through the conserved F or W. The order of the fields is J gene, clone size, V gene, D gene, CDR3 DNA, CDR3 protein. A D gene is named only where the DNA matches it firmly. Some rows have no size entry. The others give once, few or many, or a class for an expanded clone.

TRBJ1-5	once	TRBV30	.	TGTGCCTGGAGTCCCCCCGGTGGAGGAGGCAGCAATCAGCCCCAGCATTTT	CAWSPPGGGGSNQPQHF
TRBJ2-3	.	TRBV10-2	.	TGCGCCAGCAGAGGACTGAATCCAGATACGCAGTATTTT	CASRGLNPDTQYF
TRBJ1-2	.	TRBV7-8	.	TGTGCCAGCAGCCTAAACAGGGAAGGCTACACCTTC	CASSLNREGYTF
TRBJ1-2	.	TRBV7-8	.	TGTGCCAGCAGCTTAGGCGGATATGGCTACACCTTC	CASSLGGYGYTF
TRBJ2-5	.	TRBV6-5	TRBD2	TGTGCCAGCAGCACTAGCGGCGAGACCCAGTACTTC	CASSTSGETQYF
TRBJ1-1	few	TRBV10-3	.	TGTGCCATCAGGGCGTCTCTCCGGGACAAGGGTATAGCCGGGGGCACTGAAGCTTTCTTT	CAIRASLRDKGIAGGTEAFF
TRBJ2-1	once	TRBV6-5	TRBD2	TGTGCCAGCAGGCAAACTAGCGGGGGCAGGGGTTTCTTC	CASRQTSGGRGFF
TRBJ2-5	.	TRBV5-1	TRBD1	TGCGCCAGCAGCCCGACGACAGGGCCGGGGGAGACCCAGTACTTC	CASSPTTGPGETQYF
TRBJ1-5	.	TRBV28	.	TGTGCCAGCAGTTGGATAAAACAGCCCCAGCATTTT	CASSWIKQPQHF
TRBJ1-1	.	TRBV7-6	.	TGTGCCAGCAGCTTAGCGAGTTTTTCAGTGAACACTGAAGCTTTCTTT	CASSLASFSVNTEAFF
TRBJ2-1	once	TRBV9	.	TGTGCCAGCAGCGCGGGACGGTTCAATGAGCAGTTCTTC	CASSAGRFNEQFF
TRBJ2-7	.	TRBV30	TRBD1	TGTGCCTGGAGTGGGGACAGACCCTACGAGCAGTACTTC	CAWSGDRPYEQYF
TRBJ2-1	.	TRBV5-1	.	TGCGCCAGCAGCTTGTGGGGGATTGATACCTACAATGAGCAGTTCTTC	CASSLWGIDTYNEQFF
TRBJ2-2	.	TRBV6-5	.	TGTGCCAGCAGTTCGTCCGCGGAGGCGAACACCGGGGAGCTGTTTTTT	CASSSSAEANTGELFF
TRBJ2-3	.	TRBV13	.	TGTGCCAGCAGCTTTAGCACAGATACGCAGTATTTT	CASSFSTDTQYF
TRBJ2-3	.	TRBV6-4	.	TGTGCCAGCAGTGACTCCGGGGGAAGCACAGATACGCAGTATTTT	CASSDSGGSTDTQYF
TRBJ2-7	.	TRBV4-2	TRBD1	TGTGCCAGCAGCCAAGAGGGACAGGGGGTAAGGTGCTTC	CASSQEGQGVRCF
TRBJ2-3	.	TRBV21-1	.	TGTGCCAGCAGCAAAGTGGGAATAGCCGCAGATACGCAGTATTTT	CASSKVGIAADTQYF
TRBJ2-7	.	TRBV4-3	.	TGCGCCAGCAGCCAAGATATGGGGTACGAGCAGTACTTC	CASSQDMGYEQYF
TRBJ1-2	.	TRBV27	TRBD1	TGTGCCAGCAGTAAAACAGGGGGCCCCGGCCATGGCTACACCTTC	CASSKTGGPGHGYTF